Below, 15 T cell receptor beta chains from the same sample are listed, as sequenced in a study of blood T cell repertoires in COVID-19 (dated by TCRdb to about 2020). The library came from the immunoSEQ multiplex PCR assay. TCRdb mirrors the immuneACCESS table, restricted to in-frame sequences. Some clones are absent from its copies; in checked studies, under half trace to an unresolved V gene, and the reason for the others is unknown. A total of 150,000 to 200,000 clones appear in this sample, around 87% of them only once. The ten top clones hold under 15% of the sample. Sequencing used peripheral blood. The receptors were gathered from a woman between 65 and 79 years old with COVID-19, enrolled during active disease.

The chain couples TRBV28 to TRBJ2-5; 7 bases align to TRBD1. The CDR3 totals 13 residues. Trimming removed 3 bases from V and 7 bases from J; junction bases left unmatched: 5. Germline V gives CDR1 MDHEN, CDR2 SYDVKM. The CDR3 reads CASSLGQPGTQYF. DNA of the CDR3: TGTGCCAGCAGTTTGGGACAGCCGGGGACCCAGTACTTC.

This chain connects TRBV5-4 to TRBJ1-4, with a weak D call TRBD1 (5 bases). The CDR3 contains 16 residues. V lost 0 bases to trimming and J lost 4 bases, with 13 bases between them. Looked up from germline, CDR1 is SGHNT and CDR2 is YYREEE (reference sequence). The DNA for the CDR3 is TGTGCCAGCAGCTTGGGGGGCAGACCTTTTAATGAAAAACTGTTTTTT. The encoded protein is CASSLGGRPFNEKLFF. The whole variable domain, remainder taken from reference TRBV5-4 and TRBJ1-4, is ETGVTQSPTHLIKTRGQQVTLRCSSQSGHNTVSWYQQALGQGPQFIFQYYREEENGRGNFPPRFSGLQFPNYSSELNVNALELDDSALYLCASSLGGRPFNEKLFFGSGTQLSVL.

The chain uses TRBV11-1 and TRBJ2-5, with 10 positions matching TRBD2. Per germline, CDR1 SGHAT and CDR2 FQDESV (reference sequence). The CDR3 is 16 residues long. With V trimmed by 1 base and J by 5 bases, 7 bases remained unmatched. The CDR3: CASSLGLAGDVETQYF. For the CDR3, the DNA is TGTGCCAGCAGCTTAGGGCTAGCGGGAGATGTGGAGACCCAGTACTTC.

This clone was counted a single time. This rearrangement joins TRBV6-5 to TRBJ2-1, with 10 bases matching TRBD2. Looked up from germline, CDR1 is MNHEY and CDR2 is SVGAGI. The CDR3 has 15 residues. Unmatched junction bases numbered 8, after V lost 5 bases and J lost 7 bases. CDR3 DNA sequence: TGTGCCAGCAGTCCTAGCGGGAGTTGGTCGAATGAGCAGTTCTTC. This encodes CASSPSGSWSNEQFF.

CDR3 sequence: CASSLQYNEQFF. The CDR3 region has the DNA TGTGCCAGCAGCTTACAATACAATGAGCAGTTCTTC. This chain links TRBV11-3 with TRBJ2-1; D gene ambiguous. The CDR3 totals 12 residues. Trimming took off 2 bases at V and 4 bases at J, with 3 bases between the two ends. In germline, CDR1 is SGHNT, CDR2 YENEEA.

The chain recombines TRBV11-3 with TRBJ2-7; 10 nucleotides align to TRBD2. J gave up 7 bases and V 4 bases, and 10 bases lay outside the gene matches. The CDR3 is 15 residues long. In germline, CDR1 is SGHNT, CDR2 YENEEA. CDR3 nucleotides: TGTGCCAGCAGCTCTGGAGCGGGAGGGCCAAGGGAGCAGTACTTC. Encoded protein: CASSSGAGGPREQYF.

CDR3 residues: CATSRDLGGIGELFF. The DNA for the CDR3 is TGTGCCACCAGCAGAGATTTAGGGGGAATAGGGGAGCTGTTTTTT. The chain joins TRBV15 to TRBJ2-2, with D perhaps matching TRBD1 (6 bases). The CDR3 consists of 15 residues. V lost 0 bases and J lost 8, with 13 bases in between. Germline-derived CDR1 and CDR2 are LNHNV and YYDKDF (reference sequence).

This sequence joins TRBV2 and TRBJ2-7, with a possible D match to TRBD2 (6 bases). V lost 5 bases to trimming and J lost 5 bases, with 19 bases between them. Germline V gene data show CDR1 as SNHLY and CDR2 as FYNNEI. The CDR3 consists of 15 residues. The CDR3 sequence is CASSFGGTQPHEQYF. The CDR3 nucleotides read TGTGCCAGCAGTTTCGGGGGAACCCAGCCCCACGAGCAGTACTTC.

The gene calls are TRBV9 and TRBJ2-7; 10 nucleotides match TRBD2. The germline CDR1 and CDR2 sequences are SGDLS and YYNGEE. Unmatched junction bases numbered 13, after V lost 1 base and J lost 6 bases. The CDR3 extends over 17 amino acids. CDR3 nucleotide sequence: TGTGCCAGCAGCGTAAACGAGGCTAGCGGGAGCGGAGGCGAGCAGTACTTC. Its translation is CASSVNEASGSGGEQYF.

The chain couples TRBV28 to TRBJ1-5, with D possibly matching TRBD1 (6 bases). The germline CDR1 and CDR2 sequences are MDHEN and SYDVKM. V was pared by 5 bases and J by 6 bases, with 14 bases between. The CDR3 loop spans 14 amino acids. The CDR3 spells CASSATGGAQPQHF. CDR3 nucleotides: TGTGCCAGCAGTGCGACAGGAGGCGCTCAGCCCCAGCATTTT.

This sequence joins TRBV28 and TRBJ1-5, with D unclear. The germline V gene encodes CDR1 MDHEN and CDR2 SYDVKM. The CDR3 consists of 12 residues. V lost 6 bases to trimming and J lost 4 bases, with 7 bases between them. The CDR3 DNA follows: TGTGCCAGCAGCACCCGGAATCAGCCCCAGCATTTT. This translates into CASSTRNQPQHF.

The chain recombines TRBV5-1 with TRBJ2-3; D gene unclear. The germline gives CDR1 SGHRS, CDR2 YFSETQ. The CDR3 consists of 13 residues. Trimming cost V 0 bases and J 5 bases, with 7 bases left between them. The CDR3 protein is CASSLDAGDTQYF. CDR3 bases: TGCGCCAGCAGCTTGGACGCCGGAGATACGCAGTATTTT.

The chain employs TRBV30 and TRBJ1-1; 7 nucleotides align to TRBD1. Unmatched junction bases numbered 9, after V lost 2 bases and J lost 3 bases. Looked up from germline, CDR1 is GTSNPN and CDR2 is SVGIG (reference sequence). The CDR3 runs to 15 residues. The CDR3 loop is CAWSRGTGADTEAFF. In nucleotides, the CDR3 is TGTGCCTGGAGTCGGGGAACAGGGGCGGACACTGAAGCTTTCTTT.

This chain joins TRBV12-3 or TRBV12-4 and TRBJ2-5; D unclear. This CDR3 region has 12 residues. The V end was cut by 4 bases, the J end by 2 bases, with 5 bases between. This CDR3 is CASSWRQETQYF. The CDR3 DNA reads as TGTGCCAGCAGTTGGCGGCAAGAGACCCAGTACTTC.

This chain uses TRBV6-5 with TRBJ1-5; D unresolved. CDR1 and CDR2 (germline): MNHEY, SVGAGI. Trimming took off 4 bases at V and 3 bases at J, with 10 bases between the two ends. The CDR3 covers 14 residues. The CDR3 here is CASSLAGFNQPQHF. The CDR3 DNA reads TGTGCCAGCAGTTTAGCTGGGTTCAATCAGCCCCAGCATTTT.